This is a list of T cell receptor beta chains from one sample in a study of cytomegalovirus exposure and HLA in healthy donors. TCRdb keeps only in-frame clones here, not all; method: immunoSEQ multiplex PCR. The repertoire holds some 78,000 clones, with 80% as singletons. The sequencing sample was made of PBMCs. These receptors originate from a man in his fifties in good health and CMV-seropositive. Each CDR3 is given with its conserved first and last residue. The order of the fields is J gene, D gene, clone size, V gene, CDR3 protein, CDR3 DNA. D genes are given only for firm matches. Expanded clones get a size class; other rows say once, few or many, or leave the size out.

j_call: TRBJ1-2; d_call: -; clone_size: -; v_call: TRBV6-1; cdr3_aa: CAISESIQAIANYGYTF; cdr3_nt: TGTGCCATCAGTGAATCCATACAGGCCATCGCTAACTATGGCTACACCTTC
j_call: TRBJ2-5; d_call: -; clone_size: -; v_call: TRBV27; cdr3_aa: CASANGETQYF; cdr3_nt: TGTGCCAGCGCAAACGGGGAGACCCAGTACTTC
j_call: TRBJ2-7; d_call: TRBD2; clone_size: -; v_call: TRBV7-2; cdr3_aa: CASSFGLAGDYEQYF; cdr3_nt: TGTGCCAGCAGCTTCGGACTAGCGGGAGACTACGAGCAGTACTTC
j_call: TRBJ2-3; d_call: -; clone_size: -; v_call: TRBV15; cdr3_aa: CATSRDRYGGRVYF; cdr3_nt: TGTGCCACCAGCAGAGATAGGTACGGGGGGCGCGTATATTTT
j_call: TRBJ2-1; d_call: TRBD2; clone_size: -; v_call: TRBV5-1; cdr3_aa: CASSFTSGGNEQFF; cdr3_nt: TGCGCCAGCAGCTTCACTAGCGGGGGCAATGAGCAGTTCTTC
j_call: TRBJ2-1; d_call: TRBD2; clone_size: -; v_call: TRBV4-2; cdr3_aa: CASSHPSGIGDEQFF; cdr3_nt: TGTGCCAGCAGCCACCCTAGCGGGATTGGCGATGAGCAGTTCTTC
j_call: TRBJ2-5; d_call: TRBD1; clone_size: once; v_call: TRBV5-4; cdr3_aa: CASSLGTGRETQYF; cdr3_nt: TGTGCCAGCAGCTTGGGGACAGGGCGAGAGACCCAGTACTTC
j_call: TRBJ1-2; d_call: -; clone_size: -; v_call: TRBV7-2; cdr3_aa: CASSPGQGYGYTF; cdr3_nt: TGTGCCAGCAGCCCCGGTCAGGGCTATGGCTACACCTTC
j_call: TRBJ1-4; d_call: -; clone_size: few; v_call: TRBV15; cdr3_aa: CATSRDPETVLFF; cdr3_nt: TGTGCCACCAGCAGAGATCCGGAGACAGTACTATTTTTT
j_call: TRBJ2-1; d_call: -; clone_size: -; v_call: TRBV5-1; cdr3_aa: CASSPGLQNNEQFF; cdr3_nt: TGCGCCAGCAGCCCGGGACTCCAAAACAATGAGCAGTTCTTC